This T cell receptor (beta chain) stems from a study of CD8 T cells in Susac syndrome. Peripheral blood CD8+ and CD4+ T cells were profiled by TCR beta sequencing. It was treatment-naive patients with stable or active relapsing-remitting disease who made up the multiple sclerosis controls. This CDR3 has 16 residues. V was trimmed by 4 bases and J by 0 bases, leaving 14 bases between them. Germline CDR1 reads WSHSY; CDR2 reads SAAADI. Random hexamers primed reverse transcription of 0.5 to 1 ug RNA. TCR beta CDR3 was amplified by immunoSEQ covering 54 Vbeta and 13 Jbeta. TCRdb processed the immunoSEQ multiplex PCR reads anew with MiXCR; each CDR3 protein has one entry. This sample has about 300,000 distinct CDR3 sequences, with roughly 85% found just once.

This TCR was recovered from a human donor with multiple sclerosis. The sample comprised CD8+ T cells from PBMCs. This chain joins TRBV10-2 and TRBJ2-3, with TRBD2 as a possible D gene (6 bases). CDR3: CASSGLAVRSTDTQYF. Here the CDR3 DNA reads TGCGCCAGCAGTGGGTTAGCGGTGAGGAGCACAGATACGCAGTATTTT.